The present T cell receptor beta chain was sequenced within a study of blood T cell repertoires in COVID-19. The CDR3 length is 15 residues. In germline, CDR1 is KGHSH, CDR2 LQKENI. V gave up 3 bases and J gave up 6 bases, with 15 bases separating them. In the source study's methods: Estimation of nucleated cell counts relied on the amplification of reference gene primers. Profiling relied on immunoSEQ multiplex PCR, and the TCRdb table lists in-frame clones only, not all of them. The D gene and trimming were derived from the DNA, and the V and J assignments and clone size from that table. The sample shows approximately 400,000 clones, around 84% of them seen only once.

V gene TRBV18 combines with J gene TRBJ2-1; tentative D call: TRBD1 (5 bases). This sequence originates from a human donor with acute or convalescent COVID-19. The donor label of this sample is uncertain. Material for sequencing was peripheral blood. CDR3 bases: TGTGCCAGCTCACCGCTTCATGCGACAGCCAATGAGCAGTTCTTC. It is translated as CASSPLHATANEQFF. Looking up the rest from reference TRBV18 and TRBJ2-1 gives the full variable domain: NAGVMQNPRHLVRRRGQEARLRCSPMKGHSHVYWYRQLPEEGLKFMVYLQKENIIDESGMPKERFSAEFPKEGPSILRIQQVVRGDSAAYFCASSPLHATANEQFFGPGTRLTVL.